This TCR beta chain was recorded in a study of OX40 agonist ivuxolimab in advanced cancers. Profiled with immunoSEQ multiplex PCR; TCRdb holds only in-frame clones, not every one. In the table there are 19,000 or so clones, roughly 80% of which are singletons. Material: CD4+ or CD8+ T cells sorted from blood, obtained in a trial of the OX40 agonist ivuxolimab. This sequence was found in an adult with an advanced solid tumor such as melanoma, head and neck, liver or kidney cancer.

The CDR3 loop reads CASSWTGLNTEAFF. The CDR3 coding sequence is TGTGCCAGCAGTTGGACAGGCTTGAACACTGAAGCTTTCTTT. This chain connects TRBV28 to TRBJ1-1; 7 nucleotides agree with TRBD1. Losses at the gene ends were 4 bases for V and 0 bases for J; bases not matched to a gene: 2. CDR3 length: 14 residues. Germline CDR1 is MDHEN and CDR2 is SYDVKM.